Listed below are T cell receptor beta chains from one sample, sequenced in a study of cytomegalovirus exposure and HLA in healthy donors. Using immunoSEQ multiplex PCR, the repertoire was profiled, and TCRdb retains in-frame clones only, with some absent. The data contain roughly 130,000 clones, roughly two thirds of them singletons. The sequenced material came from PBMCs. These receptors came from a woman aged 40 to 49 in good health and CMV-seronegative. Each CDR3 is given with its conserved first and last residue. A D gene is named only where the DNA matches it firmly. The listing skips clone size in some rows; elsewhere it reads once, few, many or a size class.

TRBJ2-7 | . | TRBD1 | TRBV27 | TGTGCCAGCAGTTTATCTCCGACTCAGACAGGGGGATACGTGGAGCAGTACTTC | CASSLSPTQTGGYVEQYF
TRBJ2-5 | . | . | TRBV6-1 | TGTGCCAGCACCCGCCCGGGGGAGCAAGAGACCCAGTACTTC | CASTRPGEQETQYF
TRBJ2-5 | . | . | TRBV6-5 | TGTGCCAGCAGTTCATGGCAGGAGACCCAGTACTTC | CASSSWQETQYF
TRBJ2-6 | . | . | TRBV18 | TGTGCCAGCTCACCAGGGCATGGGGCCAACGTCCTGACTTTC | CASSPGHGANVLTF
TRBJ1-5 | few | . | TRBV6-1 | TGTGCCAGCAGTGTCCCCTATAATCAGCCCCAGCATTTT | CASSVPYNQPQHF
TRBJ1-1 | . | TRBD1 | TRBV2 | TGTGCCAGCAGCGAATTCCCGGGACAGGGCATGGCAGCTTTCTTT | CASSEFPGQGMAAFF
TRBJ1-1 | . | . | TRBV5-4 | TGTGCCAGCAGTTTCGGCCCCACAGGGAACACTGAAGCTTTCTTT | CASSFGPTGNTEAFF
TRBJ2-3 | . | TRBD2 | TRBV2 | TGTGCCAGCTTTGCGGTGGCTAGCGGGGCAGTGGGAGATACGCAGTATTTT | CASFAVASGAVGDTQYF
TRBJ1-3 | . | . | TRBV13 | TGTGCCAGCAGCTTAGGACAGGAGAACTCTGGAAACACCATATATTTT | CASSLGQENSGNTIYF
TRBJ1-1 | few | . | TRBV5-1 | TGCGCCAGCAGCTTGCGGCAGGGTCTGGCTTTCTTT | CASSLRQGLAFF
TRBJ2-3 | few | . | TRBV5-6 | TGTGCCAGCAGCTCCGGAGGGGTTGTCGCACTACACCTTACGCAGTATTTT | CASSSGGVVALHLTQYF
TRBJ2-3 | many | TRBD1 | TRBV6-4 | TGTGCCAGCAGTGACGGGACAGGGGGCCCAGATACGCAGTATTTT | CASSDGTGGPDTQYF
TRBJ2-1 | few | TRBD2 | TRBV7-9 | TGTGCCAGCAGCTCGTCACCAAGCGGGGGCTCCTACAATGAGCAGTTCTTC | CASSSSPSGGSYNEQFF
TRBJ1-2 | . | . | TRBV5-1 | TGCGCCAGCAGCTTGGAGAGTGGGGGCCCACGAAACTATGGCTACACCTTC | CASSLESGGPRNYGYTF
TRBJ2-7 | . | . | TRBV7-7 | TGTGCTAGCAGCTTAGCCCAGGGTCTTCACTACGAGCAGTACTTC | CASSLAQGLHYEQYF
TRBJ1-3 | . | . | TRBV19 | TGTGCCAGTAACCCGGACCGGGGGTCTGGAAACACCATATATTTT | CASNPDRGSGNTIYF
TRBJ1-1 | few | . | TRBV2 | TGTGCCAGCAACCGGGAGTTGAGCACTGAAGCTTTCTTT | CASNRELSTEAFF